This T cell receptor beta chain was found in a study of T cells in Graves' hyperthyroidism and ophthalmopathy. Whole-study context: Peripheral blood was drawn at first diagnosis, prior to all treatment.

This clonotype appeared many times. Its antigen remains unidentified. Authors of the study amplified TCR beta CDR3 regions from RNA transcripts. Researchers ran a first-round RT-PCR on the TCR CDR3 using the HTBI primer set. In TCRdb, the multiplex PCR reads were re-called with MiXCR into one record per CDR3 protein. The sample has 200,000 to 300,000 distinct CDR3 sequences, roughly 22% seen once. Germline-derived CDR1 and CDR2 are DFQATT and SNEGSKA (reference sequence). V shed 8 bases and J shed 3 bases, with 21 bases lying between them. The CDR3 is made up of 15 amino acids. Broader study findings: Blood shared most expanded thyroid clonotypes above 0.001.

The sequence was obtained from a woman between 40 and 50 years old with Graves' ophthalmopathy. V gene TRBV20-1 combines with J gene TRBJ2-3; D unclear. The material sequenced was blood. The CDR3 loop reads CSPGRAARGTDTQYF. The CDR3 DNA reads TGCAGTCCCGGTCGGGCGGCGAGAGGTACAGATACGCAGTATTTT.